These 22 T cell receptor beta chains were all obtained from the same sample, sequenced in a study of blood T cell repertoires in COVID-19. Data came from immunoSEQ multiplex PCR; TCRdb stores just in-frame clones and leaves some out. Among about 250,000 clones listed, 65% to 90% were seen once. Sequenced sample: peripheral blood. All receptors come from a man aged 50 to 60 with COVID-19, enrolled during active disease.

The chain carries TRBV6-2 or TRBV6-3 and TRBJ2-1; D is unclear. The CDR3 sequence is 13 residues long. CDR1 is MNHEY, CDR2 SVGEGT, per germline. The V end was cut by 2 bases, the J end by 5 bases, with 7 bases between. CDR3 DNA: TGTGCCAGCAGTTACCTTGACAACAATGAGCAGTTCTTC. Translation gives CASSYLDNNEQFF.

This chain links TRBV4-1 with TRBJ1-2; TRBD1 is a possible D gene (6 bases). This CDR3 comprises 17 residues. V lost 0 bases to trimming and J lost 4 bases, with 18 bases between them. Germline V gene lookup returns CDR1 MGHRA and CDR2 YSYEKL. CDR3 coding DNA: TGCGCCAGCAGCCAAGATCGGGTTTCGACAGGCGGCTATGGCTACACCTTC. This codes for CASSQDRVSTGGYGYTF.

This clone was counted a single time. The chain joins TRBV7-9 to TRBJ1-1; 7 bases fit TRBD1. Trimming took 1 base from V and 11 from J; bases not matched to a gene: 7. The CDR3 is 13 residues long. Germline loops: CDR1 SEHNR, CDR2 FQNEAQ (reference sequence). Here the CDR3 DNA reads TGTGCCAGCAGCTTAGAAAGGGGGCTGGTTGCTTTCTTT. Its translation is CASSLERGLVAFF.

This clone was detected only a few times. V and J are TRBV2 and TRBJ1-2; tentatively, D is TRBD1 (5 bases). The CDR3 consists of 13 residues. Trimming removed 9 bases at V and 3 bases at J, with 14 bases between. Germline CDR1 is SNHLY and CDR2 is FYNNEI. The CDR3 spells CARRRADHYGYTF. The CDR3 DNA reads TGTGCCAGACGCAGGGCAGATCACTATGGCTACACCTTC.

This chain uses TRBV5-7 with TRBJ2-2, with D possibly being TRBD1 (7 bases). TRBV5-7 is reported as an ORF; its role is uncertain. The CDR3 totals 15 residues. The V end was cut by 4 bases, the J end by 4 bases, with 14 bases between. For the CDR3, the DNA is TGTGCCAGCAGCACAGGGGAGGTTGGCACCGGGGAGCTGTTTTTT. Translated, it gives CASSTGEVGTGELFF.

J is TRBJ2-5 and V is TRBV3-1 (or the pseudogene TRBV3-2); TRBD1 might be the D (6 bases). The V end was cut by 4 bases, the J end by 4 bases, with 10 bases between. Germline V gives CDR1 LGHDT, CDR2 YNNKEL (reference sequence). The CDR3 length is 13 residues. Here the CDR3 reads CASSPDRGETQYF. DNA for the CDR3: TGTGCCAGCAGCCCGGACAGAGGAGAGACCCAGTACTTC.

Written as DNA, the CDR3 is TGTGCCAGAAGCTTTCAGGGTGGTGGCAATCAGCCCCAGCATTTT. Its protein product is CARSFQGGGNQPQHF. The gene calls are TRBV7-5 and TRBJ1-5; TRBD1 is the table's D call, not checked against the DNA. TRBV7-5 is listed as a pseudogene. CDR3 length equals 15 residues.

CDR3 residues: CASSQEGGQGYGYTF. The CDR3 region has the DNA TGCGCCAGCAGCCAAGAAGGGGGACAGGGCTATGGCTACACCTTC. The chain joins TRBV4-1 to TRBJ1-2; 9 bases are a match to TRBD1. J was trimmed by 4 bases and V by 0 bases; bases with no gene match: 3. The length of the CDR3 is 15 residues. Germline CDR1 reads MGHRA; CDR2 reads YSYEKL.

CDR3 in DNA: TGCGCCAGCAGCCGAGACAGAAACTATGGCTACACCTTC. This gives the protein CASSRDRNYGYTF. This rearrangement joins TRBV4-3 to TRBJ1-2; a weak D match, TRBD1 (5 bases). Trimming left V 4 bases short and J 2 bases short, with 8 bases between. CDR3 length equals 13 residues. Germline assignment: CDR1 LGHNA and CDR2 YSLEER.

The chain couples TRBV10-1 to TRBJ1-5; maybe TRBD1 (6 bases). The germline V and J ends were trimmed by 6 bases and 2 bases, with 26 bases remaining between them. CDR3 size: 19 residues. In germline, CDR1 is WNHNN, CDR2 SYGVQD (reference sequence). The chain's CDR3 is CASRDRIPAQGYGNQPQHF. DNA for the CDR3: TGCGCCAGCAGGGATCGTATTCCCGCACAGGGTTATGGCAATCAGCCCCAGCATTTT.

J is TRBJ2-1 and V is TRBV28, with 11 bases identical to TRBD2. The germline V gene has CDR1 MDHEN and CDR2 SYDVKM. This CDR3 is built from 15 residues. V was pared by 5 bases and J by 10 bases, with 10 bases of the junction left unmatched. The CDR3 region is CASSRPLAGVGEQFF. CDR3 bases: TGTGCCAGCAGTCGACCACTAGCGGGGGTAGGAGAGCAGTTCTTC.

The chain couples TRBV28 to TRBJ2-1, with 8 bases fitting TRBD1. The CDR3 sequence is 16 residues long. V was pared by 3 bases and J by 2 bases, with 6 bases of the junction left unmatched. Germline CDR1 reads MDHEN; CDR2 reads SYDVKM. The CDR3 DNA is TGTGCCAGCAGTTTCCAGGGGGCGGCTACCTACAATGAGCAGTTCTTC. It is translated as CASSFQGAATYNEQFF.

The chain combines TRBV2 with TRBJ1-2; 10 bases map to TRBD1. CDR1 and CDR2 (germline): SNHLY, FYNNEI. J gave up 5 bases and V 6 bases, and 3 bases lay outside the gene matches. The CDR3 has 13 amino acids. The CDR3 nucleotides are TGTGCCAGCAGGTGGGGACAGGGGTATGGCTACACCTTC. Protein: CASRWGQGYGYTF.

This clone came up a few times. The chain links TRBV6-4 to TRBJ2-3, with TRBD2 identical over 9 bases. V shed 0 bases and J 2 bases; nucleotides not matched to a gene: 3. Germline CDR1 MRHNA, CDR2 SNTAGT. The CDR3 contains 16 residues. The DNA of the CDR3 is TGTGCCAGCAGTGACTCTCAGCGGGGGGCCACAGATACGCAGTATTTT. This codes for CASSDSQRGATDTQYF.

The chain uses TRBV7-3 and TRBJ2-1; D is ambiguous. Germline assignment: CDR1 SGHTA and CDR2 FQGTGA. The length of the CDR3 is 13 residues. Trimming stripped 0 bases from V and 8 bases from J, with 8 bases between. This CDR3 reads CASSLTKTDEQFF. The CDR3 DNA reads as TGTGCCAGCAGCTTAACAAAGACTGATGAGCAGTTCTTC.

The chain has TRBV5-5 and TRBJ1-4; D call uncertain. CDR3 size: 13 residues. The ends were cut back, 1 base at V and 8 bases at J, with 9 bases in the middle. CDR1 is SGHKS and CDR2 is YYEKEE in the germline V gene (reference sequence). CDR3 residues: CASSLLAVEKLFF. In DNA form, the CDR3 reads TGTGCCAGCAGCTTGTTAGCTGTAGAAAAACTGTTTTTT.

The CDR3: CASSRGNTIYF. In DNA form, the CDR3 reads TGTGCCAGCAGCCGGGGAAACACCATATATTTT. The chain employs TRBV6-5 and TRBJ1-3; unclear D gene. The germline gives CDR1 MNHEY, CDR2 SVGAGI. The CDR3 contains 11 residues. Trimming left V 6 bases short and J 4 bases short, with 4 bases between.

This clone came up a few times. V usage is TRBV4-2 and J usage is TRBJ2-5; 7 nucleotides agree with TRBD1. The V and J ends lost 3 bases and 5 bases, in that order; junction bases with no gene match: 12. The CDR3 runs to 16 residues. Germline V lookup: CDR1 LGHNA, CDR2 YNFKEQ. The CDR3 DNA follows: TGTGCCAGCAGCCAGGCACAGGGGACCGCAGGGGAGACCCAGTACTTC. Translated: CASSQAQGTAGETQYF.

The chain recombines TRBV6-5 with TRBJ1-6, with TRBD1 matching 9 bases. The CDR3 spans 14 residues. J gave up 6 bases and V 6 bases, and 3 bases lay outside the gene matches. Germline CDR1 reads MNHEY; CDR2 reads SVGAGI. The CDR3 DNA is TGTGCCAGCAGCTCGGGACAGGGTAATTCACCCCTCCACTTT. Translation gives CASSSGQGNSPLHF.

The chain is built from TRBV6-5 and TRBJ1-4, with unresolved D. V was cut by 6 bases and J by 0 bases, with 8 bases left in between. This CDR3 contains 14 residues. Per germline, CDR1 MNHEY and CDR2 SVGAGI. The CDR3 DNA is TGTGCCAGCAGGGACTACTCAACTAATGAAAAACTGTTTTTT. Translated: CASRDYSTNEKLFF.

The chain links TRBV7-2 to TRBJ1-6; D possibly corresponds to TRBD1 (5 bases). The CDR3 extends over 16 amino acids. The V end was cut by 6 bases, the J end by 0 bases, with 12 bases between. Germline assignment: CDR1 SGHTA and CDR2 FQGNSA. The CDR3 bases are TGTGCCAGCAGATGGGACTCAACCTCCTATAATTCACCCCTCCACTTT. This translates into CASRWDSTSYNSPLHF.

The chain employs TRBV7-9 and TRBJ2-7; possibly TRBD2 for D (5 bases). The germline gives CDR1 SEHNR, CDR2 FQNEAQ (reference sequence). This CDR3 contains 14 residues. V lost 5 bases to trimming and J lost 3 bases, with 14 bases between them. For the CDR3, the DNA is TGTGCCAGCAGCCCGAAAGAGGGATACTACGAGCAGTACTTC. Amino acids: CASSPKEGYYEQYF.